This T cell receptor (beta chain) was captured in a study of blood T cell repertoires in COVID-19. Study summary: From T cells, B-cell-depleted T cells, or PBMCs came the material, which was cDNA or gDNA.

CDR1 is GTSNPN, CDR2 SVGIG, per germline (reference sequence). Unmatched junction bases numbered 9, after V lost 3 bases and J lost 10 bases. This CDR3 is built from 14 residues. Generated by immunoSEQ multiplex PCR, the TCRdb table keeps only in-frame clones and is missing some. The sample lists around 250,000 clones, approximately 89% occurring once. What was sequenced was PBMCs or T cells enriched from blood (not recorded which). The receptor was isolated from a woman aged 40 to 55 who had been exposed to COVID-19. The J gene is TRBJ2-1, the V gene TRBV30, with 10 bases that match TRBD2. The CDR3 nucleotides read TGTGCCTGGAGACCCACTAGCGGGATGGGCGAGCAGTTCTTC. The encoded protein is CAWRPTSGMGEQFF.